The clone carrying this T cell receptor beta chain occurred once. The antigen is unknown. Positively selected for CCR7, the CD45RO-negative cells used as naive CD8 cells excluded terminally differentiated effector memory CD45RA+ cells. This CDR3 is built from 13 residues. V lost 8 bases and J 7 bases, leaving 14 bases between the germline ends. In germline, CDR1 is WNHNN, CDR2 SYGVQD (reference sequence). The data originate from a study of shared clonotypes between healthy human individuals. Across the whole study: The study enrolled a couple of women and a few men aged 18 to 49. Regarding the study as a whole: Compared with memory subsets, naive subsets generally had larger estimated richness.

A deep-level run was used for the assay. Assay used: immunoSEQ multiplex PCR; TCRdb lists only in-frame clones, some missing. This table has about 2 million clones, around 96% appearing once. V gene TRBV10-1 combines with J gene TRBJ1-4; no reliable D call. Sequencing was performed on naive CD8+ T cells sorted from blood. The sequence was obtained from a man aged 18 to 29 in good health. CDR3 residues: CASYQRAGEKLFF. CDR3 in DNA: TGCGCCAGCTACCAACGAGCGGGTGAAAAACTGTTTTTT.